These 24 T cell receptor beta chains originate from one sample sequenced in a study of shared T cell receptors in the human thymus. Clones were sequenced by immunoSEQ multiplex PCR, and TCRdb holds only the in-frame ones, with some missing. The sample records 720,000 or so clones, 70% to 90% being singletons. A further study also used this sample, focusing on human thymus T cells.

The sample taken for sequencing was thymocytes. The receptors derive from a girl under three years old with a congenital heart defect.

The chain joins TRBV25-1 to TRBJ1-6; tentatively, D is TRBD1 (6 bases). Trimming left V 1 base short and J 16 bases short, with 14 bases between. The CDR3 is 13 amino acids. CDR1 MGHDK and CDR2 SYGVNS come from the germline V gene. The CDR3 DNA reads TGTGCCAGCAGTGAATTATCCGGGACACGGCTCCACTTT. Its protein is CASSELSGTRLHF.

In this sample, this clone turned up once. The V gene is TRBV7-9, the J gene TRBJ1-1, with a weak D call TRBD1 (5 bases). Germline assignment: CDR1 SEHNR and CDR2 FQNEAQ (reference sequence). This CDR3 has 15 residues. V dropped 6 bases and J dropped 1 base, with 15 bases sitting between them. CDR3 bases: TGTGCCAGCAGTCTCAGGGTGATGAGGAACACTGAAGCTTTCTTT. Amino acids: CASSLRVMRNTEAFF. The full variable domain, completed using reference TRBV7-9 and TRBJ1-1, is DTGVSQNPRHKITKRGQNVTFRCDPISEHNRLYWYRQTLGQGPEFLTYFQNEAQLEKSRLLSDRFSAERPKGSFSTLEIQRTEQGDSAMYLCASSLRVMRNTEAFFGQGTRLTVV.

V is TRBV6-4 and J is TRBJ1-6; D unclear. CDR1 and CDR2 (germline): MRHNA, SNTAGT. The CDR3 is 13 residues long. Trimming left V 10 bases short and J 5 bases short, with 12 bases between. The CDR3 is CATSRRNNSPLHF. The CDR3, as DNA: TGTGCCACTTCCCGGCGGAATAATTCACCCCTCCACTTT.

This chain links TRBV4-1 with TRBJ2-2, with 8 positions matching TRBD2. The CDR3 consists of 15 residues. Unmatched junction bases numbered 8, after V lost 6 bases and J lost 5 bases. Germline CDR1 reads MGHRA; CDR2 reads YSYEKL. DNA of the CDR3: TGCGCCAGCAGGTCAGAGCGGGGGAGAACCGGGGAGCTGTTTTTT. This codes for CASRSERGRTGELFF.

The J gene is TRBJ1-1, the V gene TRBV6-6, with D possibly being TRBD1 (6 bases). The V end lost 6 bases, the J end lost 10 bases, and 15 bases lay between the germline ends. The germline CDR1 and CDR2 sequences are MNHNY and SVGAGI (reference sequence). The CDR3 spans 12 residues. This CDR3 is CASSQRQARAFF. In nucleotides, the CDR3 is TGTGCCAGCAGCCAACGACAGGCTAGAGCTTTCTTT.

V usage is TRBV10-2 and J usage is TRBJ2-7, with 8 bases that match TRBD1. Germline V gene lookup returns CDR1 WSHSY and CDR2 SAAADI. The ends lost 8 bases at V and 0 bases at J; junction bases unmatched: 9. The CDR3 contains 15 residues. CDR3 DNA: TGCGCCAGCCGACGGACAGGGAAAGACTCCTACGAGCAGTACTTC. The encoded protein is CASRRTGKDSYEQYF.

This clone was seen more than once but under ten times. The J gene is TRBJ1-1, the V gene TRBV25-1; a weak D match, TRBD1 (5 bases). V dropped 9 bases and J dropped 4 bases, with 15 bases sitting between them. Germline V gene data show CDR1 as MGHDK and CDR2 as SYGVNS. The length of the CDR3 is 13 residues. The chain's CDR3 is CASTVGGTTEAFF. In DNA form, the CDR3 reads TGTGCCAGTACCGTGGGGGGGACCACTGAAGCTTTCTTT.

The V call is TRBV30, the J call TRBJ2-5; maybe TRBD2 (5 bases). In germline, CDR1 is GTSNPN, CDR2 SVGIG (reference sequence). The germline V and J ends were trimmed by 0 bases and 2 bases, with 13 bases remaining between them. This CDR3 contains 15 residues. As DNA, the CDR3 is TGTGCCTGGAGTGTAGTCCGGGGTATTCAAGAGACCCAGTACTTC. It translates to CAWSVVRGIQETQYF.

The rearrangement uses TRBV10-1 and TRBJ1-6; D unresolved. V gave up 11 bases and J gave up 7 bases, with 30 bases separating them. This CDR3 has 18 amino acids. Germline lookup yields CDR1 WNHNN and CDR2 SYGVQD (reference sequence). The CDR3 region is CALPSRDLTRPRNSPLHF. The CDR3 DNA follows: TGCGCCTTACCAAGCCGGGATCTAACCCGTCCGAGGAATTCACCCCTCCACTTT.

The chain is built from TRBV4-1 and TRBJ1-3; D uncertain. The V gene lost 6 bases and the J gene lost 0 bases, with 12 bases spanning the gap. Germline CDR1 is MGHRA and CDR2 is YSYEKL. The CDR3 is 15 amino acids. The DNA of the CDR3 is TGCGCCAGCAGGCGAAACCACTACTCTGGAAACACCATATATTTT. Amino acid sequence: CASRRNHYSGNTIYF.

The chain has TRBV7-9 and TRBJ1-6; D is perhaps TRBD1 (5 bases). The CDR3 is 15 amino acids. The germline V gene encodes CDR1 SEHNR and CDR2 FQNEAQ (reference sequence). Trimming pared 1 base from V and 7 bases from J, leaving 11 bases between. The CDR3 reads CASSLGEQANSPLHF. DNA for the CDR3: TGTGCCAGCAGCTTAGGGGAACAGGCCAATTCACCCCTCCACTTT.

The V gene is TRBV29-1, the J gene TRBJ2-7, with TRBD1 identical over 8 bases. With 1 base clipped from V and 0 bases from J, the junction kept 8 bases outside the gene matches. There are 16 residues in the CDR3. Looked up from germline, CDR1 is SQVTM and CDR2 is ANQGSEA. CDR3 bases: TGCAGCGTTGAAGGGACAGGGACCTGGGGCTCCTACGAGCAGTACTTC. This sequence encodes CSVEGTGTWGSYEQYF.

This rearrangement joins TRBV5-6 to TRBJ2-7; 7 bases align to TRBD1. The trim removed 3 bases at V and 3 bases at J, leaving 9 bases unmatched. The length of the CDR3 is 15 residues. Germline-derived CDR1 and CDR2 are SGHDT and YYEEEE. The CDR3 here is CASSSRPGQFYEQYF. The CDR3 DNA reads TGTGCCAGCAGCTCGAGGCCGGGACAGTTCTACGAGCAGTACTTC.

The CDR3 bases are TGTGCCAGCAGTGCCCCCGCCCCGGGACAGTTAAAAGAGACCCAGTACTTC. As protein: CASSAPAPGQLKETQYF. V is TRBV6-1 and J is TRBJ2-5; TRBD1 agrees at 7 bases. V shed 4 bases, J shed 3 bases, and the junction held 14 bases outside the gene matches. Germline V lookup: CDR1 MNHNS, CDR2 SASEGT. The CDR3 consists of 17 residues.

The sample holds one count of this clone. The chain joins TRBV5-6 to TRBJ2-7, with TRBD1 matching over 10 bases. The CDR3 extends over 13 amino acids. J lost 4 bases, V lost 3 bases, and 1 base had no gene match. Germline CDR1 is SGHDT and CDR2 is YYEEEE. The DNA of the CDR3 is TGTGCCAGCAGCTGGGGACAGGGGTACGAGCAGTACTTC. This gives the protein CASSWGQGYEQYF.

J is TRBJ2-1 and V is TRBV28; unclear D gene. The CDR3 covers 16 residues. Per germline, CDR1 MDHEN and CDR2 SYDVKM. The V end lost 0 bases, the J end lost 1 base, and 10 bases lay between the germline ends. The CDR3 loop reads CASSLWVTSSYNEQFF. DNA for the CDR3: TGTGCCAGCAGTTTATGGGTCACTTCTTCCTACAATGAGCAGTTCTTC.

This chain uses TRBV4-3 with TRBJ2-1; 8 positions agree with TRBD1. V shed 1 base and J 5 bases; nucleotides not matched to a gene: 10. Germline V gives CDR1 LGHNA, CDR2 YSLEER. The length of the CDR3 is 17 residues. CDR3 nucleotide sequence: TGCGCCAGCAGCCAAGCCCCATACAGGGGGGAAAACAATGAGCAGTTCTTC. It codes for CASSQAPYRGENNEQFF.

This chain links TRBV28 with TRBJ2-1; 7 positions match TRBD1. Trimming cost V 4 bases and J 2 bases; bases outside gene matches: 5. The CDR3 contains 15 residues. Germline V gene data show CDR1 as MDHEN and CDR2 as SYDVKM. The DNA for the CDR3 is TGTGCCAGCAGTTCCGGGACAGTAGCCTACAATGAGCAGTTCTTC. Protein sequence: CASSSGTVAYNEQFF.

This chain joins TRBV5-8 and TRBJ2-7; TRBD1 matches at 10 bases. Germline CDR1 reads SGHTS; CDR2 reads YDEGEE. The V and J ends lost 3 bases and 0 bases, in that order; junction bases with no gene match: 9. This CDR3 region has 17 residues. CDR3 DNA sequence: TGTGCCAGCAGCTCACCCGTGGGACAGGGGATCTCCTACGAGCAGTACTTC. Amino acids: CASSSPVGQGISYEQYF.

This clone was found once. The chain couples TRBV4-1 to TRBJ1-1; no firm D call. Per germline, CDR1 MGHRA and CDR2 YSYEKL. The CDR3 is made up of 17 amino acids. Trimming took 1 base from V and 6 from J, leaving 21 bases between them. CDR3 nucleotide sequence: TGCGCCAGCAGCCAAGGGTTTCCAGTCAACCGCGGGTCTGAAGCTTTCTTT. Translated: CASSQGFPVNRGSEAFF.

The chain joins TRBV12-5 to TRBJ1-1, with TRBD1 matching 8 bases. This CDR3 has 17 residues. V lost 1 base and J lost 0; bases outside the gene matches: 7. The V gene's germline CDR1 is LGHNT and CDR2 FRNRAP. CDR3 sequence reads: CASGLGGQGSLNTEAFF. The CDR3 bases are TGTGCTAGTGGTTTGGGAGGACAGGGATCTCTGAACACTGAAGCTTTCTTT.

V and J are TRBV6-1 and TRBJ1-3, with a tentative D call TRBD1 (5 bases). This CDR3 is built from 15 residues. V lost 2 bases and J 0 bases, leaving 8 bases between the germline ends. The germline gives CDR1 MNHNS, CDR2 SASEGT. The CDR3 loop reads CASSEKGPSGNTIYF. CDR3 nucleotide sequence: TGTGCCAGCAGTGAAAAGGGGCCCTCTGGAAACACCATATATTTT.

J is TRBJ1-2 and V is TRBV9, with TRBD1 as a possible D gene (5 bases). V lost 0 bases and J 1 base, leaving 19 bases between the germline ends. The CDR3 spans 18 residues. In germline, CDR1 is SGDLS, CDR2 YYNGEE. The CDR3 reads CASSVDKGRAGDNYGYTF. CDR3 DNA sequence: TGTGCCAGCAGCGTAGATAAGGGGAGGGCAGGCGATAACTATGGCTACACCTTC.

V is TRBV4-1 and J is TRBJ1-5; D remains unclear. Trimming took 0 bases from V and 7 from J, leaving 22 bases between them. This CDR3 comprises 18 residues. Germline lookup yields CDR1 MGHRA and CDR2 YSYEKL. DNA for the CDR3: TGCGCCAGCAGCCAAGATAAGTTTGACGGAATCGAGCGGCAGCCCCAGCATTTT. This sequence encodes CASSQDKFDGIERQPQHF.